The 18 T cell receptor beta chains given below trace back to one sample, sequenced in a study of blood T cell repertoires in COVID-19. Some clones are missing from TCRdb's copy, which holds only in-frame ones; the method was immunoSEQ multiplex PCR. The table shows some 220,000 clones, with around 86% occurring only once. Source material: PBMCs or T cells enriched from blood (not recorded which). The receptor source for this set is a woman aged 40 to 50 with acute COVID-19.

This chain connects TRBV5-5 to TRBJ2-1; unclear D gene. The CDR3 consists of 14 residues. CDR1 is SGHKS, CDR2 YYEKEE, per germline (reference sequence). The germline V and J ends were trimmed by 2 bases and 7 bases, with 13 bases remaining between them. The CDR3, as DNA: TGTGCCAGCAGCTTTATAACAGCCCCGAATGAGCAGTTCTTC. This translates into CASSFITAPNEQFF.

V usage is TRBV7-6 and J usage is TRBJ2-3, with D possibly being TRBD1 (6 bases). Germline lookup yields CDR1 SGHVS and CDR2 FNYEAQ. This CDR3 spans 15 amino acids. V gave up 3 bases and J gave up 2 bases, with 12 bases separating them. The DNA for the CDR3 is TGTGCCAGCAGCTTGGGTGGGGGCTTCACAGATACGCAGTATTTT. This translates into CASSLGGGFTDTQYF. The full variable domain, rest sourced from reference TRBV7-6 and TRBJ2-3, is GAGVSQSPRYKVTKRGQDVALRCDPISGHVSLYWYRQALGQGPEFLTYFNYEAQQDKSGLPNDRFSAERPEGSISTLTIQRTEQRDSAMYRCASSLGGGFTDTQYFGPGTRLTVL.

V usage is TRBV11-2 and J usage is TRBJ1-2, with a weak D call TRBD1 (6 bases). V lost 5 bases to trimming and J lost 8 bases, with 12 bases between them. Germline V CDR1 and CDR2: SGHAT, FQNNGV. CDR3 length: 12 residues. Written as DNA, the CDR3 is TGTGCCAGCAGCCTGACAGGTTGGGGCTACACCTTC. Its translation is CASSLTGWGYTF.

The chain links TRBV7-9 to TRBJ1-2, with a tentative D call TRBD1 (5 bases). CDR3 length equals 16 residues. Germline CDR1 is SEHNR and CDR2 is FQNEAQ (reference sequence). Deletions cut 5 bases from V and 3 bases from J, with 19 bases between. DNA for the CDR3: TGTGCCAGCAGCATCCTAAAGGGGTTTGCGGACTATGGCTACACCTTC. Its translation is CASSILKGFADYGYTF.

The chain employs TRBV5-4 and TRBJ1-2; 10 bases are shared with TRBD1. Germline V lookup: CDR1 SGHNT, CDR2 YYREEE (reference sequence). Unmatched junction bases numbered 7, after V lost 4 bases and J lost 4 bases. CDR3 size: 15 residues. CDR3 region: CASSHGQGVIYGYTF. Here the CDR3 DNA reads TGTGCCAGCAGCCATGGACAGGGGGTTATCTATGGCTACACCTTC.

This clone was seen only a few times. This chain links TRBV18 with TRBJ1-6, with 10 bases lining up with TRBD1. The CDR3 contains 15 residues. CDR1 and CDR2 from the germline V gene are KGHSH and LQKENI. The trim removed 3 bases at V and 6 bases at J, leaving 2 bases unmatched. CDR3 nucleotide sequence: TGTGCCAGCTCACCCTGGGACAGGGGTAATTCACCCCTCCACTTT. Translated: CASSPWDRGNSPLHF.

V and J are TRBV12-3 or TRBV12-4 and TRBJ1-2, with D tentatively TRBD1 (6 bases). The V gene lost 6 bases and the J gene lost 8 bases, with 13 bases spanning the gap. The CDR3 covers 12 residues. In DNA, the CDR3 is TGTGCCAGCAGCAAGAACAGGGACGGCTACACCTTC. Translation: CASSKNRDGYTF.

The chain carries TRBV13 and TRBJ1-1; tentative D call: TRBD1 (5 bases). The CDR3 is 13 residues long. The germline gives CDR1 PRHDT, CDR2 FYEKMQ (reference sequence). V dropped 6 bases and J dropped 6 bases, with 14 bases sitting between them. This CDR3 reads CASRGQEGAEAFF. Written as DNA, the CDR3 is TGTGCCAGCAGGGGGCAGGAGGGCGCTGAAGCTTTCTTT.

This clone was observed a single time. The chain employs TRBV11-2 and TRBJ2-6; TRBD1 matches at 10 bases. Germline V gene data show CDR1 as SGHAT and CDR2 as FQNNGV. This CDR3 is 18 amino acids long. With V trimmed by 5 bases and J by 2 bases, 9 bases remained unmatched. As DNA, the CDR3 is TGTGCCAGCAGCACCCGGACAGGGGGGAGTGCTGGGGCCAACGTCCTGACTTTC. Translated, it gives CASSTRTGGSAGANVLTF.

V and J are TRBV27 and TRBJ2-5, with 15 bases that match TRBD2. From germline, CDR1 is MNHEY and CDR2 SMNVEV (reference sequence). The CDR3 is 17 residues long. Trimming took 6 bases from V and 5 from J; bases not matched to a gene: 10. CDR3 amino acids: CASRAGLAGGQGETQYF. CDR3 nucleotides: TGTGCCAGCAGGGCGGGACTAGCGGGGGGCCAGGGGGAGACCCAGTACTTC.

The rearrangement joins TRBV18 to TRBJ1-5, with D possibly TRBD1 on 6 matching bases. V was cut by 6 bases and J by 6 bases, with 21 bases left in between. This CDR3 is 16 amino acids long. In germline, CDR1 is KGHSH, CDR2 LQKENI. CDR3 amino acids: CASSRQTGQATQPQHF. The CDR3 coding sequence is TGTGCCAGCTCGCGTCAGACAGGTCAGGCCACTCAGCCCCAGCATTTT. Drawing the rest from reference TRBV18 and TRBJ1-5, the complete variable domain is NAGVMQNPRHLVRRRGQEARLRCSPMKGHSHVYWYRQLPEEGLKFMVYLQKENIIDESGMPKERFSAEFPKEGPSILRIQQVVRGDSAAYFCASSRQTGQATQPQHFGDGTRLSIL.

V gene TRBV2 combines with J gene TRBJ2-7, with 8 bases that match TRBD1. Trimming cost V 6 bases and J 6 bases; bases outside gene matches: 4. Germline CDR1 is SNHLY and CDR2 is FYNNEI. This CDR3 region has 12 residues. The CDR3: CASRSDRGEQYF. CDR3 nucleotides: TGTGCCAGCAGATCCGACAGGGGCGAGCAGTACTTC.

The CDR3 sequence: CASSHPPAGGSNSPLHF. CDR3 coding DNA: TGCGCCAGCAGCCATCCGCCGGCAGGGGGGAGTAATTCACCCCTCCACTTT. V and J are TRBV4-1 and TRBJ1-6, with 7 bases identical to TRBD1. The ends lost 3 bases at V and 6 bases at J; junction bases unmatched: 11. CDR1 and CDR2 from the germline V gene are MGHRA and YSYEKL. The CDR3 spans 17 residues.

The genes are TRBV6-5 and TRBJ1-1; 8 nucleotides align to TRBD1. V dropped 0 bases and J dropped 3; count of bases not matched to a gene: 6. This CDR3 is 16 amino acids long. Germline loops: CDR1 MNHEY, CDR2 SVGAGI. The CDR3 region has the DNA TGTGCCAGCAGTTACTCCCGCGACAGGGGACACACTGAAGCTTTCTTT. It codes for CASSYSRDRGHTEAFF.

The gene calls are TRBV11-2 and TRBJ2-1; 10 nucleotides agree with TRBD1. The V and J ends lost 5 bases and 7 bases, in that order; junction bases with no gene match: 11. Germline V gene sequence: CDR1 SGHAT, CDR2 FQNNGV. The CDR3 spans 16 residues. The CDR3 reads CASSITGRDRGNEQFF. CDR3 nucleotide sequence: TGTGCCAGCAGCATTACAGGTCGGGACAGGGGTAATGAGCAGTTCTTC.

CDR3 DNA sequence: TGTGCCAGCAGCGAAGGACAGCCGAATGGTTTGGACACTGAAGCTTTCTTT. It specifies CASSEGQPNGLDTEAFF. This chain joins TRBV5-5 and TRBJ1-1; tentative D call: TRBD1 (6 bases). Trimming removed 4 bases at V and 3 bases at J, with 22 bases between. This CDR3 spans 17 amino acids. Germline values: CDR1 SGHKS, CDR2 YYEKEE (reference sequence).

The rearrangement links TRBV29-1 to TRBJ2-2, with 8 bases lining up with TRBD2. The CDR3 consists of 17 residues. Trimming at V came to 4 bases and at J to 5 bases, leaving 15 bases not matched to a gene. In germline, CDR1 is SQVTM, CDR2 ANQGSEA. CDR3 sequence reads: CSVVRPRGALGTGELFF. The DNA of the CDR3 is TGCAGCGTTGTCCGCCCGCGGGGGGCGCTAGGAACCGGGGAGCTGTTTTTT.

The chain employs TRBV24-1 and TRBJ2-5; 7 nucleotides match TRBD2. CDR3 length: 14 amino acids. Germline lookup yields CDR1 KGHDR and CDR2 SFDVKD. V shed 5 bases, J shed 4 bases, and the junction held 6 bases outside the gene matches. The CDR3 DNA reads as TGTGCCACCAGTGCCTACTCGGGAGGAGAGACCCAGTACTTC. The encoded protein is CATSAYSGGETQYF.